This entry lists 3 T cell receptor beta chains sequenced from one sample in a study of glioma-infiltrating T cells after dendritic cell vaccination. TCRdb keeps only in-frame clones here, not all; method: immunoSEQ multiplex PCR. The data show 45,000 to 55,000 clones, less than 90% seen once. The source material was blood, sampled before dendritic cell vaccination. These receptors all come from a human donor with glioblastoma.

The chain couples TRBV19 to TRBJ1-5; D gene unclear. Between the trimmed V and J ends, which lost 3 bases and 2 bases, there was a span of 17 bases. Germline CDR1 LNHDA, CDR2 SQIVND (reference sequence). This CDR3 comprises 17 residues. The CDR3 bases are TGTGCCAGTAGTATGAGCCCCCGCGGGTCGGGCAATCAGCCCCAGCATTTT. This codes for CASSMSPRGSGNQPQHF.

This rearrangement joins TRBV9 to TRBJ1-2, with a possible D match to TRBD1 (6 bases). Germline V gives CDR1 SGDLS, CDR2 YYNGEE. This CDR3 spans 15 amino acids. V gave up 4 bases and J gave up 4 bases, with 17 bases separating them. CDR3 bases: TGTGCCAGCAGCACGCCCCCGACAGGTCCCTATGGCTACACCTTC. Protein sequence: CASSTPPTGPYGYTF.

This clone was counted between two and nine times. CDR3 DNA sequence: TGCGCCAGCAGCTTGGAAGGCAGGGGAGTTTCCGATGAGCAGTTCTTC. It is translated as CASSLEGRGVSDEQFF. This chain joins TRBV5-1 and TRBJ2-1; D possibly corresponds to TRBD1 (6 bases). CDR3 length: 16 amino acids. Trimming left V 0 bases short and J 8 bases short, with 18 bases between. CDR1 is SGHRS and CDR2 is YFSETQ in the germline V gene.